This TCR beta chain was identified in a study of T cell responses to AZD1222 COVID-19 vaccine. About the research overall: Pooled in the analysis were second doses at about 4 or about 12 weeks. Whole-study findings and limits: Donors skewed white British and female; clonal diversity was possibly underestimated. Targets within unmutated variant regions were reportedly found for nearly half of spike-specific TCRs.

Assay: immunoSEQ multiplex PCR; the TCRdb copy retains only in-frame clones and omits some. The repertoire holds over 130,000 clones, with about 86% as singletons. Of note for this clone: Its antigen is not identified.

The germline CDR1 and CDR2 sequences are SGDLS and YYNGEE. Trimming removed 3 bases from V and 3 bases from J; junction bases left unmatched: 2. CDR3 length: 16 amino acids. The rearrangement uses TRBV9 and TRBJ2-2; 13 bases agree with TRBD2. This clonotype originated in an adult in good health. Source: peripheral blood, taken on day 0 of AZD1222 vaccination. CDR3 loop: CASSAGLAGDTGELFF. The DNA for the CDR3 is TGTGCCAGCAGCGCCGGACTAGCGGGAGACACCGGGGAGCTGTTTTTT.